The rows below give T cell receptor beta chains drawn from one sample of a study of blood T cells in healthy people across ages. TCRdb independently ran MiXCR on the 5' RACE reads; one entry per CDR3 protein. The sample has roughly 410,000 distinct CDR3 sequences, roughly half seen once; the top ten hold around 53%. Material: blood. Every receptor here comes from a man aged 55 to 70 in good health. Each CDR3 is given with its conserved first and last residue. The D gene is left open where the match is weak. Clone size is stated in some rows and not others, as once, few, many or a class when expanded.

j_call,clone_size,v_call,d_call,cdr3_aa,cdr3_nt
TRBJ1-1,few,TRBV20-1,NA,CSARDAGAEAFF,TGCAGTGCTAGAGATGCAGGGGCGGAAGCTTTCTTT
TRBJ2-3,few,TRBV7-2,TRBD2,CASIPGLADTDTQYF,TGTGCCAGCATCCCGGGACTAGCGGACACAGATACGCAGTATTTT
TRBJ2-5,NA,TRBV20-1,TRBD2,CSASLLGREETQYF,TGCAGTGCTAGCCTCCTAGGGAGGGAGGAGACCCAGTACTTC
TRBJ2-1,NA,TRBV6-5,NA,CASSPGVSSNEQFF,TGTGCCAGCAGCCCAGGGGTCAGCAGCAATGAGCAGTTCTTC
TRBJ2-1,NA,TRBV29-1,NA,CSVVKQTYNEQFF,TGCAGCGTTGTAAAACAGACGTACAATGAGCAGTTCTTC
TRBJ1-2,NA,TRBV5-1,TRBD1,CASSWGTGEFDGYTF,TGCGCCAGCAGCTGGGGGACAGGGGAGTTCGATGGCTACACCTTC
TRBJ2-1,NA,TRBV6-1,NA,CASRDEGSRNEQFF,TGTGCCAGCAGAGATGAGGGGAGTCGCAATGAGCAGTTCTTC
TRBJ1-2,NA,TRBV28,TRBD1,CASSLDRTGGYTF,TGTGCCAGCAGTTTGGACAGGACGGGTGGCTACACCTTC
TRBJ2-7,few,TRBV12-3/TRBV12-4,NA,CASSSTPGFQEQYF,TGTGCCAGCAGTTCCACGCCGGGGTTTCAAGAGCAGTACTTC
TRBJ2-1,NA,TRBV11-1,NA,CASRDRHSSYNEQFF,TGTGCCAGCAGAGACAGGCACAGCTCCTACAATGAGCAGTTCTTC
TRBJ1-2,NA,TRBV4-3,TRBD1,CASSQGQGSYGYTF,TGCGCCAGCAGCCAAGGACAGGGGTCCTATGGCTACACCTTC
TRBJ2-3,NA,TRBV18,NA,CASSPSWRADTQYF,TGTGCCAGCTCACCCTCATGGAGGGCAGATACGCAGTATTTT
TRBJ2-7,NA,TRBV29-1,TRBD2,CSPMSGSYEQYF,TGCAGCCCCATGAGCGGGAGCTACGAGCAGTACTTC
TRBJ2-7,few,TRBV6-6,TRBD2,CASSNRRGGYEQYF,TGTGCCAGCAGCAACAGGCGGGGGGGCTACGAGCAGTACTTC
TRBJ2-3,few,TRBV10-3,TRBD1,CAISRTGSTDTQYF,TGTGCCATCAGCCGGACAGGGAGCACAGATACGCAGTATTTT
TRBJ2-5,few,TRBV4-2,NA,CASSQVGRETQYF,TGTGCCAGCAGCCAAGTGGGGCGAGAGACCCAGTACTTC
TRBJ2-2,NA,TRBV5-1,NA,CASSYGSGDGELFF,TGCGCCAGCAGCTACGGTAGCGGCGACGGGGAGCTGTTTTTT
TRBJ2-7,few,TRBV29-1,TRBD1,CSATGTGQAEQYF,TGCAGCGCGACAGGGACAGGGCAGGCCGAGCAGTACTTC
TRBJ2-3,NA,TRBV5-1,NA,CASSSHPSTDTQYF,TGCGCCAGCAGCTCTCACCCAAGCACAGATACGCAGTATTTT
TRBJ2-1,NA,TRBV5-6,NA,CASGLTGRANEQFF,TGTGCCAGCGGACTCACCGGCAGGGCCAATGAGCAGTTCTTC
TRBJ2-5,NA,TRBV29-1,TRBD2,CSGLGGVHEQYF,TGCAGCGGCCTCGGGGGGGTGCATGAGCAGTACTTC
TRBJ2-5,NA,TRBV11-2,TRBD2,CASSSVASGSHEQYF,TGTGCCAGCAGCTCAGTAGCTAGCGGGAGTCATGAGCAGTACTTC
TRBJ2-7,many,TRBV18,NA,CASAPGSGRTYEQYF,TGTGCCAGCGCTCCGGGAAGCGGGCGTACCTACGAGCAGTACTTC
TRBJ1-4,NA,TRBV21-1,NA,CASSPVGQGVSEKLFF,TGTGCCAGCAGCCCAGTAGGACAGGGGGTGAGTGAAAAACTGTTTTTT
TRBJ2-2,once,TRBV6-4,TRBD2,CASSEVPGGAGGTNTGELFF,TGTGCCAGCAGTGAGGTCCCGGGAGGAGCGGGAGGAACGAACACCGGGGAGCTGTTTTTT
TRBJ2-3,few,TRBV6-1,NA,CASSSNRFSSTDTQYF,TGTGCCAGCAGTTCTAACAGGTTTTCTAGCACAGATACGCAGTATTTT
TRBJ2-3,NA,TRBV5-1,NA,CASSGQGGSTDTQYF,TGCGCCAGCAGCGGACAGGGAGGGAGCACAGATACGCAGTATTTT
TRBJ1-5,NA,TRBV20-1,TRBD1,CSASGSGTVNQPQHF,TGCAGTGCTAGTGGATCTGGGACAGTCAATCAGCCCCAGCATTTT
TRBJ1-2,NA,TRBV20-1,TRBD1,CSAPDRESYGYTF,TGCAGTGCGCCGGACAGGGAGAGCTATGGCTACACCTTC
TRBJ2-1,NA,TRBV10-2,TRBD2,CASRRTSGGPETNNEQFF,TGCGCCAGCAGGAGGACTAGCGGGGGGCCTGAAACGAACAATGAGCAGTTCTTC
TRBJ2-3,NA,TRBV20-1,NA,CSARVWGAPDTDTQYF,TGCAGTGCTAGAGTCTGGGGGGCCCCGGACACAGATACGCAGTATTTT
TRBJ2-1,NA,TRBV5-1,NA,CASSSANDNEQFF,TGCGCCAGCAGCTCCGCCAATGACAACGAGCAGTTCTTC
TRBJ2-7,NA,TRBV11-2,NA,CASVEGGASYNEQYF,TGTGCCAGCGTTGAAGGGGGGGCATCCTACAATGAGCAGTACTTC
TRBJ2-1,NA,TRBV5-1,NA,CASRVDLLSSSYNEQFF,TGCGCCAGCAGGGTTGACCTTCTTTCGAGCTCCTACAATGAGCAGTTCTTC
TRBJ1-1,NA,TRBV4-3,NA,CASSQGEGFGEAFF,TGCGCCAGCAGCCAAGGCGAAGGGTTCGGTGAAGCTTTCTTT
TRBJ2-3,NA,TRBV2,TRBD2,CAGSPLAGGRADTRYF,TGTGCCGGCAGCCCCCTAGCGGGAGGACGGGCAGATACGCGGTATTTT
TRBJ2-5,few,TRBV27,TRBD2,CASSQGLAGETAYF,TGTGCCAGCAGTCAAGGACTAGCGGGGGAAACTGCGTACTTC
TRBJ2-7,few,TRBV3-1,TRBD1,CASSQGPGQVGGRAYEQYF,TGTGCCAGCAGCCAAGGTCCGGGACAGGTAGGGGGAAGGGCCTACGAGCAGTACTTC
TRBJ2-5,NA,TRBV28,NA,CASSLGGSLLEQYF,TGTGCCAGCAGTTTAGGAGGGTCCCTCTTGGAGCAGTACTTC
TRBJ2-3,few,TRBV6-2/TRBV6-3,TRBD1,CASSFRQGDNTDTQYF,TGTGCCAGCAGTTTCCGACAGGGGGACAACACAGATACGCAGTATTTT
TRBJ2-7,many,TRBV20-1,NA,CSASGSNSYEQYF,TGCAGTGCCTCGGGCTCAAACTCCTACGAGCAGTACTTC
TRBJ2-1,NA,TRBV6-6,NA,CASSYVGPEQFF,TGTGCCAGCAGTTACGTAGGGCCCGAGCAGTTCTTC
TRBJ1-1,NA,TRBV7-3,TRBD1,CASSLGQANTEAFF,TGTGCCAGCAGCTTAGGACAGGCGAACACTGAAGCTTTCTTT